This T cell receptor beta chain was documented in a study of T cell responses to AZD1222 COVID-19 vaccine. Study observations and caveats: Spike-specific TCR depth and breadth grew after two AZD1222 doses. Most donors were white British, females outnumbered males, and clonal diversity was possibly underestimated. Recipients of AZD1222 seropositive at baseline numbered only 5 to 7.

The CDR3 length is 14 residues. Germline CDR1 and CDR2: SEHNR and FQNEAQ (reference sequence). V gave up 2 bases and J gave up 5 bases; unmatched junction bases: 5. Some clones are missing from TCRdb's copy, which holds only in-frame ones; the method was immunoSEQ multiplex PCR. The table lists some 120,000 clones, approximately 83% of them singletons, with around 9.9% in the top ten. On this clone itself: As yet, its antigen is unknown.

This specimen was peripheral blood, taken on day 0 of AZD1222 vaccination. The TCR sequence derives from an adult in good health. The rearrangement links TRBV7-9 to TRBJ2-7; TRBD2 matches at 8 bases. The CDR3 DNA follows: TGTGCCAGCAGCTTAAGACTAGCGAGCGACGAGCAGTACTTC. Encoded protein: CASSLRLASDEQYF.